This is a list of T cell receptor beta chains from one sample in a study of T cell responses to AZD1222 COVID-19 vaccine. Sequencing was performed with immunoSEQ multiplex PCR; in TCRdb, only in-frame clones are kept and a portion is missing. The sample contains approximately 170,000 clones, around 88% of which appear only once. Sequenced material: peripheral blood, taken 28 days after the second AZD1222 dose. These TCRs come from an adult who received the AZD1222 COVID-19 vaccine. Each CDR3 is given with its conserved first and last residue. A D gene is named only where the DNA matches it firmly. Clone size appears in some rows only: once, few, many, or a class for an expanded clone.

abundance: .
j_gene: TRBJ2-4
d_gene: TRBD1
v_gene: TRBV6-2/TRBV6-3
CDR3aa: CASSYGTVLAKNIQYF
CDR3nt: TGTGCCAGCAGTTACGGGACAGTATTAGCCAAAAACATTCAGTACTTC

abundance: .
j_gene: TRBJ1-1
d_gene: .
v_gene: TRBV5-4
CDR3aa: CASSLVGAYTEAFF
CDR3nt: TGTGCCAGCAGCTTGGTGGGGGCTTACACTGAAGCTTTCTTT

abundance: .
j_gene: TRBJ1-1
d_gene: .
v_gene: TRBV3-1/TRBV3-2
CDR3aa: CASSQDITEAFF
CDR3nt: TGTGCCAGCAGCCAAGATATCACTGAAGCTTTCTTT

abundance: once
j_gene: TRBJ1-3
d_gene: .
v_gene: TRBV30
CDR3aa: CAWSVGFDGNTIYF
CDR3nt: TGTGCCTGGAGTGTAGGGTTTGATGGAAACACCATATATTTT

abundance: .
j_gene: TRBJ2-2
d_gene: .
v_gene: TRBV25-1
CDR3aa: CASSEYGLSVGTGELFF
CDR3nt: TGTGCCAGCAGTGAATATGGTCTCTCAGTCGGCACCGGGGAGCTGTTTTTT

abundance: .
j_gene: TRBJ2-3
d_gene: .
v_gene: TRBV11-1
CDR3aa: CASSLGGSGRTDTQYF
CDR3nt: TGTGCCAGCAGCTTAGGGGGTAGCGGACGCACAGATACGCAGTATTTT

abundance: .
j_gene: TRBJ1-6
d_gene: TRBD1
v_gene: TRBV5-1
CDR3aa: CASRPMTGENSPLHF
CDR3nt: TGCGCCAGCAGACCTATGACAGGGGAAAATTCACCCCTCCACTTT

abundance: .
j_gene: TRBJ2-7
d_gene: .
v_gene: TRBV3-1/TRBV3-2
CDR3aa: CASSQAGSNYEQYF
CDR3nt: TGTGCCAGCAGCCAAGCGGGGAGCAACTACGAGCAGTACTTC

abundance: .
j_gene: TRBJ1-6
d_gene: TRBD1
v_gene: TRBV6-5
CDR3aa: CASSFGQGTWSPLHF
CDR3nt: TGTGCCAGCAGTTTTGGACAGGGGACATGGTCACCCCTCCACTTT

abundance: .
j_gene: TRBJ1-2
d_gene: .
v_gene: TRBV12-3/TRBV12-4
CDR3aa: CASSPGEVSGYTF
CDR3nt: TGTGCCAGCAGCCCCGGAGAGGTTAGTGGCTACACCTTC

abundance: .
j_gene: TRBJ1-5
d_gene: .
v_gene: TRBV6-2/TRBV6-3
CDR3aa: CASSYEVHQPQHF
CDR3nt: TGTGCCAGCAGTTACGAGGTTCATCAGCCCCAGCATTTT

abundance: .
j_gene: TRBJ2-7
d_gene: TRBD2
v_gene: TRBV5-1
CDR3aa: CASSLTSGTYEQYF
CDR3nt: TGCGCCAGCAGCTTGACTAGCGGAACCTACGAGCAGTACTTC

abundance: .
j_gene: TRBJ2-3
d_gene: .
v_gene: TRBV3-1/TRBV3-2
CDR3aa: CASSPLRPEPHTDTQYF
CDR3nt: TGTGCCAGCAGCCCCCTCAGACCCGAACCACACACAGATACGCAGTATTTT

abundance: once
j_gene: TRBJ2-6
d_gene: .
v_gene: TRBV2
CDR3aa: CASSTQTARANVLTF
CDR3nt: TGTGCCAGCAGCACCCAGACAGCGAGGGCCAACGTCCTGACTTTC

abundance: .
j_gene: TRBJ2-3
d_gene: .
v_gene: TRBV6-2/TRBV6-3
CDR3aa: CASSYSRGADTQYF
CDR3nt: TGTGCCAGCAGTTACTCAAGGGGCGCAGATACGCAGTATTTT

abundance: .
j_gene: TRBJ2-7
d_gene: TRBD2
v_gene: TRBV7-9
CDR3aa: CASSSTSGGSYEQYF
CDR3nt: TGTGCCAGCAGCTCGACTAGCGGGGGCTCCTACGAGCAGTACTTC

abundance: .
j_gene: TRBJ2-7
d_gene: .
v_gene: TRBV3-1/TRBV3-2
CDR3aa: CASSQDQLSYEQYF
CDR3nt: TGTGCCAGCAGCCAAGATCAACTCTCCTACGAGCAGTACTTC

abundance: .
j_gene: TRBJ2-1
d_gene: .
v_gene: TRBV29-1
CDR3aa: CSANWQGGNEQFF
CDR3nt: TGCAGCGCTAATTGGCAGGGGGGGAATGAGCAGTTCTTC

abundance: .
j_gene: TRBJ1-4
d_gene: .
v_gene: TRBV4-2
CDR3aa: CASSPQEGTNEKLFF
CDR3nt: TGTGCCAGCAGCCCCCAGGAGGGAACTAATGAAAAACTGTTTTTT

abundance: .
j_gene: TRBJ1-1
d_gene: .
v_gene: TRBV28
CDR3aa: CASSLGSGVGTEAFF
CDR3nt: TGTGCCAGCAGTTTAGGTTCGGGGGTAGGAACTGAAGCTTTCTTT

abundance: once
j_gene: TRBJ2-3
d_gene: .
v_gene: TRBV5-5
CDR3aa: CASSSQSGPSTDTQYF
CDR3nt: TGTGCCAGCAGCAGTCAGTCGGGGCCCAGCACAGATACGCAGTATTTT

abundance: .
j_gene: TRBJ1-5
d_gene: TRBD1
v_gene: TRBV19
CDR3aa: CASSVDRAGQPQHF
CDR3nt: TGTGCCAGTAGTGTGGACAGGGCTGGGCAGCCCCAGCATTTT

abundance: .
j_gene: TRBJ1-4
d_gene: TRBD1
v_gene: TRBV2
CDR3aa: CASSGTGSYEKLFF
CDR3nt: TGTGCCAGCAGCGGGACAGGGAGCTATGAAAAACTGTTTTTT

abundance: .
j_gene: TRBJ2-5
d_gene: TRBD1
v_gene: TRBV11-3
CDR3aa: CASSQNGQGGETQYF
CDR3nt: TGTGCCAGCAGTCAGAACGGACAGGGCGGAGAGACCCAGTACTTC

abundance: .
j_gene: TRBJ2-1
d_gene: TRBD1
v_gene: TRBV30
CDR3aa: CAWEGTGYNEQFF
CDR3nt: TGTGCCTGGGAGGGGACAGGGTACAATGAGCAGTTCTTC

abundance: .
j_gene: TRBJ2-5
d_gene: TRBD1
v_gene: TRBV11-2
CDR3aa: CASSLGVGQKTQYF
CDR3nt: TGTGCCAGCAGCTTAGGGGTGGGACAGAAGACCCAGTACTTC

abundance: .
j_gene: TRBJ1-5
d_gene: .
v_gene: TRBV15
CDR3aa: CATSRDLGTVNQPQHF
CDR3nt: TGTGCCACCAGCAGAGACTTGGGCACGGTCAATCAGCCCCAGCATTTT

abundance: .
j_gene: TRBJ2-1
d_gene: .
v_gene: TRBV7-8
CDR3aa: CASSLRTVHEQFF
CDR3nt: TGTGCCAGCAGCTTAAGGACGGTCCATGAGCAGTTCTTC

abundance: once
j_gene: TRBJ1-1
d_gene: .
v_gene: TRBV21-1
CDR3aa: CATGPGKSTEAFF
CDR3nt: TGTGCCACTGGGCCCGGGAAGTCCACTGAAGCTTTCTTT

abundance: once
j_gene: TRBJ2-3
d_gene: TRBD1
v_gene: TRBV29-1
CDR3aa: CSVDGTAPSTDTQYF
CDR3nt: TGCAGCGTTGATGGGACAGCTCCTAGCACAGATACGCAGTATTTT

abundance: .
j_gene: TRBJ1-5
d_gene: .
v_gene: TRBV5-4
CDR3aa: CASSLSGSNQPQHF
CDR3nt: TGTGCCAGCAGCTTGTCGGGTAGCAATCAGCCCCAGCATTTT

abundance: .
j_gene: TRBJ1-1
d_gene: .
v_gene: TRBV7-3
CDR3aa: CASSLREGTGTEAFF
CDR3nt: TGTGCCAGCAGCTTAAGGGAGGGGACCGGGACTGAAGCTTTCTTT

abundance: once
j_gene: TRBJ2-7
d_gene: .
v_gene: TRBV25-1
CDR3aa: CASTRDLLQEQYF
CDR3nt: TGTGCCAGCACCCGGGACCTACTCCAGGAGCAGTACTTC

abundance: .
j_gene: TRBJ2-5
d_gene: TRBD1
v_gene: TRBV7-6
CDR3aa: CASSRDRVQETQYF
CDR3nt: TGTGCCAGCAGCCGAGACAGGGTACAAGAGACCCAGTACTTC

abundance: .
j_gene: TRBJ2-7
d_gene: .
v_gene: TRBV7-2
CDR3aa: CASSFKADTTYEQYF
CDR3nt: TGTGCCAGCAGCTTTAAGGCAGATACCACCTACGAGCAGTACTTC

abundance: .
j_gene: TRBJ1-1
d_gene: .
v_gene: TRBV7-7
CDR3aa: CASSPDMNTEAFF
CDR3nt: TGTGCCAGCAGCCCCGACATGAACACTGAAGCTTTCTTT

abundance: .
j_gene: TRBJ1-3
d_gene: .
v_gene: TRBV7-3
CDR3aa: CASSPGVYRGGNTIYF
CDR3nt: TGTGCCAGCAGCCCCGGGGTCTATAGGGGAGGAAACACCATATATTTT

abundance: .
j_gene: TRBJ2-3
d_gene: .
v_gene: TRBV5-1
CDR3aa: CASSAGRFRATDTQYF
CDR3nt: TGCGCCAGCAGCGCGGGGAGGTTCAGGGCAACAGATACGCAGTATTTT

abundance: .
j_gene: TRBJ2-4
d_gene: TRBD2
v_gene: TRBV10-1
CDR3aa: CASSENSGGLGNIQYF
CDR3nt: TGCGCCAGCAGTGAGAATAGCGGGGGCCTGGGGAACATTCAGTACTTC

abundance: .
j_gene: TRBJ1-2
d_gene: .
v_gene: TRBV19
CDR3aa: CASSNPENYGYTF
CDR3nt: TGTGCCAGTAGTAATCCAGAGAACTATGGCTACACCTTC

abundance: .
j_gene: TRBJ2-6
d_gene: .
v_gene: TRBV6-6
CDR3aa: CASTSLSGANVLTF
CDR3nt: TGTGCCAGCACTAGCCTATCTGGGGCCAACGTCCTGACTTTC

abundance: .
j_gene: TRBJ1-6
d_gene: .
v_gene: TRBV7-6
CDR3aa: CASSLRQGRGVNSPLHF
CDR3nt: TGTGCCAGCAGCTTAAGGCAAGGCAGGGGAGTTAATTCACCCCTCCACTTT

abundance: .
j_gene: TRBJ1-2
d_gene: TRBD1
v_gene: TRBV19
CDR3aa: CASSSDRRRVGYTF
CDR3nt: TGTGCCAGTAGTTCGGACAGGCGTCGAGTTGGCTACACCTTC

abundance: .
j_gene: TRBJ1-3
d_gene: TRBD1
v_gene: TRBV5-4
CDR3aa: CASSNGQGNTIYF
CDR3nt: TGTGCCAGCAGTAACGGACAGGGGAACACCATATATTTT

abundance: .
j_gene: TRBJ2-5
d_gene: .
v_gene: TRBV3-1/TRBV3-2
CDR3aa: CASSQVRELTETQYF
CDR3nt: TGTGCCAGCAGCCAAGTACGGGAGTTGACAGAGACCCAGTACTTC

abundance: .
j_gene: TRBJ2-2
d_gene: .
v_gene: TRBV5-1
CDR3aa: CASSLGGGGPGTGELFF
CDR3nt: TGCGCCAGCAGCTTGGGAGGCGGGGGCCCGGGCACCGGGGAGCTGTTTTTT

abundance: .
j_gene: TRBJ1-2
d_gene: TRBD1
v_gene: TRBV6-5
CDR3aa: CASSYSGQGDGNGYTF
CDR3nt: TGTGCCAGCAGTTACTCGGGACAGGGGGACGGGAATGGCTACACCTTC

abundance: .
j_gene: TRBJ2-1
d_gene: .
v_gene: TRBV7-2
CDR3aa: CASNTGKYNEQFF
CDR3nt: TGTGCCAGCAACACCGGGAAGTACAATGAGCAGTTCTTC

abundance: .
j_gene: TRBJ2-2
d_gene: TRBD2
v_gene: TRBV29-1
CDR3aa: CSVSSGSNTGELFF
CDR3nt: TGCAGCGTTTCTAGCGGATCGAACACCGGGGAGCTGTTTTTT

abundance: .
j_gene: TRBJ1-1
d_gene: TRBD1
v_gene: TRBV5-4
CDR3aa: CASSYDRDPEAFF
CDR3nt: TGTGCCAGCAGCTACGACAGGGACCCTGAAGCTTTCTTT

abundance: .
j_gene: TRBJ2-1
d_gene: TRBD1
v_gene: TRBV7-9
CDR3aa: CASSATGTGRSARKFF
CDR3nt: TGTGCCAGCAGCGCCACCGGGACAGGGCGATCTGCTAGGAAGTTCTTC